Presented here are 14 T cell receptor beta chains from one specimen sequenced in a study of cytomegalovirus exposure and HLA in healthy donors. PCR used 60 Vbeta primers and 13 Jbeta primers. Here immunoSEQ multiplex PCR was the method, and the copy in TCRdb shows in-frame clones only, minus some. The table lists about 220,000 clones, 75% of them singletons, with approximately 1.7% in the top ten. The sequencing sample was made of PBMCs. These receptors were taken from a woman aged 30 to 39 in good health and CMV-seronegative.

This chain links TRBV11-3 with TRBJ2-7, with 7 bases lining up with TRBD2. The V gene's germline CDR1 is SGHNT and CDR2 YENEEA. J lost 2 bases, V lost 6 bases, and 13 bases had no gene match. This CDR3 has 16 residues. The CDR3 region has the DNA TGTGCCAGCAGTGGGGGGGGGTTACCATCACCCTACGAGCAGTACTTC. Its protein is CASSGGGLPSPYEQYF.

The chain couples TRBV6-1 to TRBJ1-2; a weak D match, TRBD1 (5 bases). The CDR3 extends over 12 amino acids. V was shortened by 5 bases and J by 8 bases, with 12 bases between the two germline ends. CDR1 is MNHNS and CDR2 is SASEGT in the germline V gene. The CDR3 loop reads CASSSHPGGYTF. In DNA form, the CDR3 reads TGTGCCAGCAGTTCACATCCAGGGGGCTACACCTTC.

The gene calls are TRBV15 and TRBJ2-3; TRBD2 aligns across 15 bases. CDR1 is LNHNV and CDR2 is YYDKDF in the germline V gene (reference sequence). This CDR3 spans 21 amino acids. The V and J ends lost 3 bases and 4 bases, in that order; junction bases with no gene match: 17. CDR3 sequence: CATSSRFPGTSGGNPPDTQYF. The CDR3 nucleotides are TGTGCCACCAGCAGCCGTTTTCCCGGGACTAGCGGGGGGAACCCACCAGATACGCAGTATTTT.

This chain uses TRBV9 with TRBJ2-7, with 10 bases matching TRBD1. The germline CDR1 and CDR2 sequences are SGDLS and YYNGEE. V gave up 4 bases and J gave up 3 bases; unmatched junction bases: 7. CDR3 length: 15 amino acids. CDR3 sequence (DNA): TGTGCCAGCAGCCCGGGGGACAGGGGTGGCTACGAGCAGTACTTC. It codes for CASSPGDRGGYEQYF. Drawing the rest from reference TRBV9 and TRBJ2-7, the complete variable domain is DSGVTQTPKHLITATGQRVTLRCSPRSGDLSVYWYQQSLDQGLQFLIQYYNGEERAKGNILERFSAQQFPDLHSELNLSSLELGDSALYFCASSPGDRGGYEQYFGPGTRLTVT.

V is TRBV30 and J is TRBJ1-1; 7 bases agree with TRBD1. Germline CDR1 and CDR2: GTSNPN and SVGIG (reference sequence). This CDR3 comprises 13 residues. The ends lost 1 base at V and 4 bases at J; junction bases unmatched: 3. CDR3 nucleotides: TGTGCCTGGAGTGAGGGGGCGAGCACTGAAGCTTTCTTT. It encodes CAWSEGASTEAFF. The variable domain in full, completed from reference TRBV30 and TRBJ1-1, reads SQTIHQWPATLVQPVGSPLSLECTVEGTSNPNLYWYRQAAGRGLQLLFYSVGIGQISSEVPQNLSASRPQDRQFILSSKKLLLSDSGFYLCAWSEGASTEAFFGQGTRLTVV.

This clone was detected only a few times. The chain employs TRBV7-2 and TRBJ2-4; D possibly corresponds to TRBD2 (7 bases). The CDR3 consists of 13 residues. The V gene's germline CDR1 is SGHTA and CDR2 FQGNSA. Trimming removed 5 bases from V and 6 bases from J, with 11 bases in between. This CDR3 is CASSLGGPNIQYF. For the CDR3, the DNA is TGTGCCAGCAGCCTCGGGGGGCCAAACATTCAGTACTTC.

This clone was recorded once. The rearrangement joins TRBV4-1 to TRBJ2-3; D might be TRBD1 (5 bases). V shed 0 bases and J shed 5 bases, with 12 bases lying between them. The CDR3 is 15 amino acids. Germline CDR1 reads MGHRA; CDR2 reads YSYEKL. The chain's CDR3 is CASSQDSGALDTQYF. The CDR3 region has the DNA TGCGCCAGCAGCCAAGATAGTGGGGCGTTAGATACGCAGTATTTT.

The chain employs TRBV11-3 and TRBJ2-6; D ambiguous. This CDR3 region has 14 residues. Trimming took off 3 bases at V and 0 bases at J, with 3 bases between the two ends. The V gene's germline CDR1 is SGHNT and CDR2 YENEEA. In DNA, the CDR3 is TGTGCCAGCAGCTTCCTCTCTGGGGCCAACGTCCTGACTTTC. This encodes CASSFLSGANVLTF.

This clone was detected a few times. This same CDR3 is encoded by further DNA sequences in the sample. The chain has TRBV10-1 and TRBJ2-2, with D possibly TRBD1 on 6 matching bases. CDR1 is WNHNN and CDR2 is SYGVQD in the germline V gene (reference sequence). The CDR3 loop spans 14 amino acids. V gave up 2 bases and J gave up 9 bases, with 13 bases separating them. This CDR3 reads CASSEAGRGRELFF. CDR3 DNA: TGCGCCAGCAGTGAGGCGGGCAGGGGAAGGGAGCTGTTTTTT.

This rearrangement joins TRBV5-8 to TRBJ2-1, with 9 nucleotides matching TRBD2. Germline V CDR1 and CDR2: SGHTS, YDEGEE. J was trimmed by 9 bases and V by 9 bases; bases with no gene match: 10. The CDR3 has 13 amino acids. The CDR3 DNA sequence: TGTGCCAAATACTTCGGACTAGCGATTGAGCAGTTCTTC. Translated, it gives CAKYFGLAIEQFF.

V gene TRBV5-4 combines with J gene TRBJ1-2; D gene ambiguous. Trimming stripped 0 bases from V and 7 bases from J, with 16 bases between. This CDR3 spans 15 amino acids. CDR1 is SGHNT and CDR2 is YYREEE in the germline V gene (reference sequence). The CDR3 spells CASSLAGSRNSGYTF. The CDR3 DNA reads TGTGCCAGCAGCTTGGCAGGTAGTCGGAACAGTGGCTACACCTTC.

CDR3 in DNA: TGTGCCATCAGTGACAGGGTGGGTAATTCACCCCTCCACTTT. Translating gives CAISDRVGNSPLHF. The chain has TRBV10-3 and TRBJ1-6, with D possibly being TRBD1 (5 bases). The germline gives CDR1 ENHRY, CDR2 SYGVKD. V lost 3 bases and J lost 6, with 9 bases in between. The CDR3 sequence is 14 residues long.

The rearrangement links TRBV7-9 to TRBJ2-7; 15 bases fit TRBD2. CDR3 length: 14 residues. The V gene's germline CDR1 is SEHNR and CDR2 FQNEAQ (reference sequence). After removal of 5 bases from V and 5 bases from J, the junction contained 1 base not matched to a gene. This CDR3 reads CASSRTSGRDEQYF. The CDR3, as DNA: TGTGCCAGCAGCAGGACTAGCGGGAGGGACGAGCAGTACTTC.

The V gene is TRBV4-1, the J gene TRBJ2-7; possible D gene TRBD2, 7 bases. The V gene's germline CDR1 is MGHRA and CDR2 YSYEKL. Trimming removed 0 bases from V and 3 bases from J, with 12 bases in between. There are 15 residues in the CDR3. In DNA form, the CDR3 reads TGCGCCAGCAGCCAAGAGAGGGGGGGGAGCTACGAGCAGTACTTC. This gives the protein CASSQERGGSYEQYF.